Following are 18 T cell receptor beta chains from one sample sequenced in a study of blood T cell repertoires in COVID-19. Clones were read by immunoSEQ multiplex PCR, and TCRdb kept only the in-frame ones, dropping some. The table has about 100,000 clones, roughly 87% seen once. Sequencing was carried out using peripheral blood. Source of these receptors: a man under 40 in a cohort sampled during active COVID-19.

V is TRBV18 and J is TRBJ2-7; 11 bases line up with TRBD1. The CDR3 runs 15 residues. CDR1 KGHSH and CDR2 LQKENI come from the germline V gene. Trimming cost V 5 bases and J 5 bases; bases outside gene matches: 8. This CDR3 reads CASSAGTGGTDEQYF. CDR3 nucleotides: TGTGCCAGCTCAGCCGGGACAGGGGGTACGGACGAGCAGTACTTC.

V gene TRBV18 combines with J gene TRBJ1-1, with 8 bases lining up with TRBD1. Trimming at V came to 6 bases and at J to 5 bases, leaving 14 bases not matched to a gene. Germline CDR1 is KGHSH and CDR2 is LQKENI. CDR3 size: 16 residues. The CDR3 region is CASSPARTGGLTEAFF. As DNA, the CDR3 is TGTGCCAGCTCCCCAGCCAGAACAGGGGGTCTGACTGAAGCTTTCTTT.

This chain links TRBV18 with TRBJ2-2; D is unclear. The CDR3 has 13 amino acids. Trimming pared 5 bases from V and 0 bases from J, leaving 4 bases between. CDR1 is KGHSH, CDR2 LQKENI, per germline. The CDR3 nucleotides are TGTGCCAGCTCATCGTCGAACACCGGGGAGCTGTTTTTT. It specifies CASSSSNTGELFF.

This clone was detected only once. J is TRBJ1-1 and V is TRBV9; TRBD1 matches at 9 bases. CDR1 and CDR2 (germline): SGDLS, YYNGEE. J gave up 1 base and V 4 bases, and 5 bases lay outside the gene matches. This CDR3 has 15 amino acids. The CDR3 loop is CASSLWTGENTEAFF. The CDR3 region has the DNA TGTGCCAGCAGCCTCTGGACAGGGGAGAACACTGAAGCTTTCTTT.

The chain combines TRBV19 with TRBJ1-3; perhaps TRBD1 as D (6 bases). The V gene's germline CDR1 is LNHDA and CDR2 SQIVND (reference sequence). CDR3 length: 16 residues. Trimming left V 6 bases short and J 0 bases short, with 15 bases between. CDR3 in DNA: TGTGCCAGTAGACCTTGGGACACCGGCTCTGGAAACACCATATATTTT. Its translation is CASRPWDTGSGNTIYF.

The chain links TRBV7-6 to TRBJ2-5; D may be TRBD2 (6 bases). Germline values: CDR1 SGHVS, CDR2 FNYEAQ. The germline V and J ends were trimmed by 5 bases and 7 bases, with 20 bases remaining between them. There are 15 residues in the CDR3. CDR3: CASSPTAGNKGTQYF. Written as DNA, the CDR3 is TGTGCCAGCAGCCCCACCGCGGGGAATAAGGGGACCCAGTACTTC.

The CDR3 DNA reads TGTGCCAGCAGCCCCCGGGGGTTTCAAGAGACCCAGTACTTC. This translates into CASSPRGFQETQYF. J is TRBJ2-5 and V is TRBV7-3; tentative D call: TRBD2 (6 bases). This CDR3 contains 14 residues. Trimming removed 5 bases at V and 2 bases at J, with 12 bases between. Germline CDR1 SGHTA, CDR2 FQGTGA.

This chain joins TRBV7-2 and TRBJ2-5, with a weak D call TRBD1 (5 bases). The germline CDR1 and CDR2 sequences are SGHTA and FQGNSA. Trimming cost V 4 bases and J 0 bases, with 6 bases left between them. The CDR3 loop spans 13 amino acids. As DNA, the CDR3 is TGTGCCAGCAGCTCCAGGGACCAAGAGACCCAGTACTTC. Translation: CASSSRDQETQYF. The whole variable domain, filled in from reference TRBV7-2 and TRBJ2-5, reads GAGVSQSPSNKVTEKGKDVELRCDPISGHTALYWYRQSLGQGLEFLIYFQGNSAPDKSGLPSDRFSAERTGGSVSTLTIQRTQQEDSAVYLCASSSRDQETQYFGPGTRLLVL.

The chain joins TRBV7-2 to TRBJ2-6; no reliable D call. Germline CDR1 is SGHTA and CDR2 is FQGNSA. The CDR3 is 16 residues long. Between the trimmed V and J ends, which lost 6 bases and 2 bases, there was a span of 14 bases. CDR3 protein: CASSPSPGTGANVLTF. The DNA of the CDR3 is TGTGCCAGCAGTCCGTCGCCAGGCACTGGGGCCAACGTCCTGACTTTC.

This chain uses TRBV5-1 with TRBJ2-7; 7 nucleotides line up with TRBD1. This CDR3 has 15 residues. CDR1 SGHRS and CDR2 YFSETQ come from the germline V gene. The V gene end was trimmed by 0 bases and the J gene end by 7 bases; junction bases not matched to a gene: 10. CDR3 in amino acids: CASSLGGTDVGEQYF. CDR3 nucleotide sequence: TGCGCCAGCAGCTTGGGTGGGACAGACGTCGGGGAGCAGTACTTC.

This sequence joins TRBV7-3 and TRBJ1-5; D gene uncertain. The CDR3 is 15 amino acids. Per germline, CDR1 SGHTA and CDR2 FQGTGA. The V and J ends lost 9 bases and 3 bases respectively, with 18 bases between them. The CDR3 loop is CARQPPDIFNQPQHF. CDR3 DNA sequence: TGTGCCAGACAACCTCCAGACATATTCAATCAGCCCCAGCATTTT.

V and J are TRBV19 and TRBJ2-2; 10 bases align to TRBD1. The CDR3 has 14 residues. Germline loops: CDR1 LNHDA, CDR2 SQIVND (reference sequence). V lost 4 bases to trimming and J lost 7 bases; unmatched junction nucleotides: 3. CDR3 nucleotides: TGTGCCAGTAGTAGGACAGGGGGATTCGGGGAGCTGTTTTTT. This encodes CASSRTGGFGELFF.

This CDR3 reads CATSRGTSGVNEQFF. In DNA form, the CDR3 reads TGTGCCACCAGCAGAGGGACTAGCGGGGTCAATGAGCAGTTCTTC. This rearrangement joins TRBV15 to TRBJ2-1, with TRBD2 identical over 12 bases. Germline V gene data show CDR1 as LNHNV and CDR2 as YYDKDF (reference sequence). V lost 1 base and J lost 6; bases outside the gene matches: 1. The CDR3 extends over 15 amino acids.

The rearrangement links TRBV18 to TRBJ1-2, with 7 bases aligning to TRBD1. This CDR3 contains 13 residues. The J segment lost 6 bases and the V segment lost 4 bases, leaving 5 bases of the junction unmatched. CDR1 KGHSH and CDR2 LQKENI come from the germline V gene. This CDR3 reads CASSLQGNNGYTF. Written as DNA, the CDR3 is TGTGCCAGCTCACTACAGGGGAATAATGGCTACACCTTC.

The chain links TRBV28 to TRBJ1-5; D gene ambiguous. In germline, CDR1 is MDHEN, CDR2 SYDVKM. V lost 3 bases and J 15 bases, leaving 15 bases between the germline ends. The CDR3 covers 12 residues. The CDR3 spells CASSLVQSAGHF. The CDR3 DNA reads TGTGCCAGCAGTTTGGTCCAATCAGCGGGGCATTTT.

V and J are TRBV11-1 and TRBJ2-3; TRBD2 aligns across 12 bases. The J segment lost 3 bases and the V segment lost 5 bases, leaving 3 bases of the junction unmatched. CDR3 length: 15 residues. The germline CDR1 and CDR2 sequences are SGHAT and FQDESV (reference sequence). Here the CDR3 reads CASSPTSGGTDTQYF. In nucleotides, the CDR3 is TGTGCCAGCAGCCCCACTAGCGGGGGGACAGATACGCAGTATTTT.

The chain has TRBV10-3 and TRBJ2-7; 8 nucleotides agree with TRBD1. The junction had 9 bases not matched to a gene; V was cut back by 6 bases and J by 5 bases. There are 14 residues in the CDR3. Germline V gene data show CDR1 as ENHRY and CDR2 as SYGVKD. The CDR3 DNA reads as TGTGCCATCAGATCGGACAGGGATCGGGACGAGCAGTACTTC. Translated, it gives CAIRSDRDRDEQYF.

This chain uses TRBV2 with TRBJ2-3; 7 bases map to TRBD1. Germline lookup yields CDR1 SNHLY and CDR2 FYNNEI. CDR3 length: 13 amino acids. V was clipped by 2 bases and J by 7 bases; unmatched bases: 3. The CDR3 DNA reads TGTGCCAGCAGTGAACAGGGGGTCCATACGCAGTATTTT. Amino acid sequence: CASSEQGVHTQYF.